The text below deals with one T cell receptor beta chain. This record belongs to a study of blood T cell repertoires in COVID-19. There are 11 residues in the CDR3. Germline CDR1 SQVTM, CDR2 ANQGSEA. V was cut by 8 bases and J by 6 bases, with 10 bases left in between. Clones were read by immunoSEQ multiplex PCR, and TCRdb kept only the in-frame ones, dropping some. Of approximately 390,000 clones in the sample, around 90% were seen once. This TCR was sampled from a woman aged 40 to 49 with acute COVID-19. Sequenced input: PBMCs or T cells enriched from blood (not recorded which). The chain recombines TRBV29-1 with TRBJ1-4; the D gene is possibly TRBD1 (5 bases). CDR3 DNA sequence: TGCAGCTACTGGGGGGATGAAAAACTGTTTTTT. This encodes CSYWGDEKLFF. The whole variable domain, remainder taken from reference TRBV29-1 and TRBJ1-4, is SAVISQKPSRDICQRGTSLTIQCQVDSQVTMMFWYRQQPGQSLTLIATANQGSEATYESGFVIDKFPISRPNLTFSTLTVSNMSPEDSSIYLCSYWGDEKLFFGSGTQLSVL.